This TCR beta chain was found in a study of T cell responses to AZD1222 COVID-19 vaccine. Study results and limitations: Mostly white British, mostly female donors; authors suggested clonal diversity may be underestimated. Epitopes outside B.1.351 and B.1.1.7 mutated regions reportedly drew nearly half of spike TCRs. Seropositive AZD1222 recipients at baseline numbered only five or six.

The length of the CDR3 is 12 residues. Germline V gene sequence: CDR1 SGHTA, CDR2 FQGNSA. V lost 2 bases, J lost 4 bases, and 5 bases lay in between. Note on this clone: Its antigen is still unknown.

The repertoire was sequenced with immunoSEQ multiplex PCR; TCRdb's copy has only in-frame clones and lacks some. The sample shows roughly 120,000 clones, 80% to 90% of them seen only once. The V and J genes are TRBV7-2 and TRBJ2-5; D unclear. The sample consisted of peripheral blood, taken on day 0 of AZD1222 vaccination. The sequence was obtained from an adult in good health. The CDR3 sequence: CASSLFSETQYF. The DNA of the CDR3 is TGTGCCAGCAGCTTATTCTCAGAGACCCAGTACTTC.